This TCR beta chain stems from a study of cytomegalovirus exposure and HLA in healthy donors. The germline CDR1 and CDR2 sequences are SGHDT and YYEEEE. Trimming removed 5 bases from V and 5 bases from J; junction bases left unmatched: 15. The CDR3 totals 16 residues. Repertoires were generated with immunoSEQ multiplex PCR, while TCRdb's copy carries only in-frame clones and drops some. The table shows under 200,000 clones, with roughly 86% occurring only once. The chain links TRBV5-6 to TRBJ2-7; TRBD2 matches at 8 bases. This receptor was identified in a young woman in good health and CMV-seropositive. Sequenced material: PBMCs. The CDR3 is CASRWRGAGVSHEQYF. DNA for the CDR3: TGTGCCAGCAGGTGGCGGGGAGCGGGAGTTTCTCACGAGCAGTACTTC.